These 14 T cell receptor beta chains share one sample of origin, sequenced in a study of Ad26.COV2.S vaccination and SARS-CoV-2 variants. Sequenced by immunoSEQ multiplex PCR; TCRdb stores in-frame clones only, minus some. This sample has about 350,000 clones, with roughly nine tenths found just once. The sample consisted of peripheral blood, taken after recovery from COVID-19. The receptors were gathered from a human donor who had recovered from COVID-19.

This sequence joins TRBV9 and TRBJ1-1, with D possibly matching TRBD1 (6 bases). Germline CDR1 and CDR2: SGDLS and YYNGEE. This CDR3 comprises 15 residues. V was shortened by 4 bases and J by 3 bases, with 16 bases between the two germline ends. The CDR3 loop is CASSPPRGGDTEAFF. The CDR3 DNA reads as TGTGCCAGCAGCCCCCCGAGGGGGGGTGACACTGAAGCTTTCTTT.

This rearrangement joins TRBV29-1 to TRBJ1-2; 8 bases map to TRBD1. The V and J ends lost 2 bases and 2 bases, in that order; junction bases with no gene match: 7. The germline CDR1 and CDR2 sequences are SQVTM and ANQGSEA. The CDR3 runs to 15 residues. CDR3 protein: CSVELGTGANYGYTF. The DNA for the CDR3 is TGCAGCGTTGAATTAGGGACAGGAGCGAACTATGGCTACACCTTC.

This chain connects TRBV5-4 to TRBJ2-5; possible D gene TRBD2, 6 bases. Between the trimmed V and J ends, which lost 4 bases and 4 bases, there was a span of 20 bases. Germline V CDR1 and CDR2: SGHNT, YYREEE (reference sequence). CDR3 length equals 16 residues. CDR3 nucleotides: TGTGCCAGCAGCACCCATGGGAGGCGATCCTCAGAGACCCAGTACTTC. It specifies CASSTHGRRSSETQYF.

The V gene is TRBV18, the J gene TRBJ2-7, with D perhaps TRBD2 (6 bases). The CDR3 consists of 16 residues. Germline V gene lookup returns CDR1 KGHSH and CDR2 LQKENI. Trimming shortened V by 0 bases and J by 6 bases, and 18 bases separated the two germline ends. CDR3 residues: CASSPPSLWDLSEQYF. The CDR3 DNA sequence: TGTGCCAGCTCACCACCATCCTTGTGGGACTTAAGCGAGCAGTACTTC.

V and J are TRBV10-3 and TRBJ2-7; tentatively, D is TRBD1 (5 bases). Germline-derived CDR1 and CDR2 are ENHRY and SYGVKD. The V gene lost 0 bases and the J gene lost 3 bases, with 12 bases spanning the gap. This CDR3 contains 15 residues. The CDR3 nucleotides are TGTGCCATCAGTGAGTCGGTCGGACATGGCTACGAGCAGTACTTC. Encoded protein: CAISESVGHGYEQYF.

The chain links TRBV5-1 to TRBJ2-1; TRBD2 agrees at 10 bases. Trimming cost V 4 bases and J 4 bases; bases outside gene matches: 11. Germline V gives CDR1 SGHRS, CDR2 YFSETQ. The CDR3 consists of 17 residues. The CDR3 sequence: CASSPPLLAGAYNEQFF. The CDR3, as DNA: TGCGCCAGCAGCCCCCCCCTCCTAGCGGGGGCTTACAATGAGCAGTTCTTC.

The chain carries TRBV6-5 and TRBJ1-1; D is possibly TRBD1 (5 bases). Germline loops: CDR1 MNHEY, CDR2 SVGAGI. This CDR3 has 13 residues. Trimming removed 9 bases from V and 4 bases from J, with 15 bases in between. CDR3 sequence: CASNKAGTTEAFF. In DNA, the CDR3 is TGTGCCAGTAATAAGGCAGGGACCACTGAAGCTTTCTTT.

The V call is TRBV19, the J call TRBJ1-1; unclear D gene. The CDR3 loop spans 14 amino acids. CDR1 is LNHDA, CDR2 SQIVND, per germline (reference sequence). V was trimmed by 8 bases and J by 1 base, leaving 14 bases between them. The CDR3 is CASRGRTANTEAFF. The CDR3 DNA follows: TGTGCCAGTCGGGGTAGGACGGCGAACACTGAAGCTTTCTTT.

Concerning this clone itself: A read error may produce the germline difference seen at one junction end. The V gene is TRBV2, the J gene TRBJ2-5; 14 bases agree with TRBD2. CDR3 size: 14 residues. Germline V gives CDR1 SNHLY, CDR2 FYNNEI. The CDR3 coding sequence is TGTGCCAGCACCCAGACTAGCGGGGGGGGATTTAGAAACTTC. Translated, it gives CASTQTSGGGFRNF.

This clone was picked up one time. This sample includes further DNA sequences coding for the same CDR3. DNA for the CDR3: TGTGCCAGCAGTTACTCGGGGACCACCTACGAGCAGTACTTC. Protein product: CASSYSGTTYEQYF. The chain is built from TRBV6-5 and TRBJ2-7; D tentatively fits TRBD1 or TRBD2 (5 bases each). This CDR3 region has 14 residues. Trimming took 0 bases from V and 2 from J, leaving 8 bases between them. Germline assignment: CDR1 MNHEY and CDR2 SVGAGI.

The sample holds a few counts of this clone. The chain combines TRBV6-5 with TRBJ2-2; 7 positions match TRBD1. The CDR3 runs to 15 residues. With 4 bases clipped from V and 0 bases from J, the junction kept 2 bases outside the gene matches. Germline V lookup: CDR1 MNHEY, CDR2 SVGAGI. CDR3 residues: CASSWQGANTGELFF. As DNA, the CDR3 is TGTGCCAGCAGTTGGCAGGGGGCGAACACCGGGGAGCTGTTTTTT.

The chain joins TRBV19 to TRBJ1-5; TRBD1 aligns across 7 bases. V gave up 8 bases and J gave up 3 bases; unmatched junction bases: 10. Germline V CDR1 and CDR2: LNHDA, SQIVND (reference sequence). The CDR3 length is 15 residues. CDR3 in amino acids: CASSQGGFLNQPQHF. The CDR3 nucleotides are TGTGCCAGTTCCCAGGGGGGCTTCCTCAATCAGCCCCAGCATTTT.

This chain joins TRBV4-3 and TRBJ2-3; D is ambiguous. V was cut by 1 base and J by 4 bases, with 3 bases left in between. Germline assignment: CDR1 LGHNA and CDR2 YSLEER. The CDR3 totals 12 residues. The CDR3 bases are TGCGCCAGCAGCCAAGGGCCAGATACGCAGTATTTT. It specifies CASSQGPDTQYF.

CDR3 in DNA: TGTGCCAGCAGCTTCGCCGGGACTAGCTCAGAGTGGCTGTTTTTT. It codes for CASSFAGTSSEWLFF. This rearrangement joins TRBV5-4 to TRBJ2-2, with 9 bases identical to TRBD2. Germline V gene sequence: CDR1 SGHNT, CDR2 YYREEE (reference sequence). This CDR3 is 15 amino acids long. The V gene end was trimmed by 2 bases and the J gene end by 13 bases; junction bases not matched to a gene: 12.